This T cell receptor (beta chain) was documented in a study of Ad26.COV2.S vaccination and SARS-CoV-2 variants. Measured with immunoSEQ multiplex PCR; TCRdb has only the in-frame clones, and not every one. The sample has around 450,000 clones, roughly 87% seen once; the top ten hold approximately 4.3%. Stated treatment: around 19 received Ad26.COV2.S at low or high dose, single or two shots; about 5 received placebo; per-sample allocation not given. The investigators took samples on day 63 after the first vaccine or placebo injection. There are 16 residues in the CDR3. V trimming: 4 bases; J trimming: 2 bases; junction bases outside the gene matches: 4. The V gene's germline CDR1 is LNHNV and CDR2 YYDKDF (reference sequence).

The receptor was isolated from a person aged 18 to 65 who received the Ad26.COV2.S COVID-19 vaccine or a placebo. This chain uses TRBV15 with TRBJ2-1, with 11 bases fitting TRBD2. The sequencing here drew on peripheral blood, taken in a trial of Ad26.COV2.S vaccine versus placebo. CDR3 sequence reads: CATSIPSGRTYNEQFF. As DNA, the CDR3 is TGTGCCACCAGCATCCCTAGCGGGAGGACCTACAATGAGCAGTTCTTC.